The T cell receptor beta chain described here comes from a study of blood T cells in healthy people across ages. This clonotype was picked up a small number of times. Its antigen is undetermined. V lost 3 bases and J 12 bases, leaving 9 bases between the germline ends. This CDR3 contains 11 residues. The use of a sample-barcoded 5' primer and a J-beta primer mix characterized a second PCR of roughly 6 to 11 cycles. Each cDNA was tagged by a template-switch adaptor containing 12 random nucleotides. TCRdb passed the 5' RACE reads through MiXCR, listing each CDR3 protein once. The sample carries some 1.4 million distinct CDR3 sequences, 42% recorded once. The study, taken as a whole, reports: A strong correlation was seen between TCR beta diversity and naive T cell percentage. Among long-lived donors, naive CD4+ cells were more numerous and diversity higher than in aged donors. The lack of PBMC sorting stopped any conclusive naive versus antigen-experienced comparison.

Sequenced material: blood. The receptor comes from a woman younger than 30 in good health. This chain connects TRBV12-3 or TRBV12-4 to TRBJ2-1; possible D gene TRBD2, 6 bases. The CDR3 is CASSLGGVQFF. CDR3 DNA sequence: TGTGCCAGCAGTTTGGGCGGGGTGCAGTTCTTC.